Below are 20 T cell receptor beta chains sequenced from a single sample in a study of identical twins (dated by TCRdb to about 2016). The protocol used for the library was 5' RACE. The sample was run on an Illumina HiSeq 2000. In TCRdb, the public reads were trimmed at Q25 with fastp and aligned with MiXCR, with productive beta chains retained. When rows share a CDR3 protein, they turn into one entry using the most common DNA and genes. For this sample the table gives roughly 710,000 distinct CDR3 sequences, of which less than 7% were detected only once. The biggest ten clones account for roughly 1.6% of the sample. Sequences were obtained from naive T cells sorted from blood. The sample's cell subset or site, from its label and the paper: cells isolated with a human naive T-cell isolation kit. The origin of the receptors is a man younger than 35 in good health.

The sample holds many counts of this clonotype. The gene calls are TRBV5-1 and TRBJ2-7, with D possibly called TRBD1 or TRBD2 (5 bases each). The CDR3 consists of 17 residues. Trimming stripped 2 bases from V and 2 bases from J, with 20 bases between. CDR1 SGHRS and CDR2 YFSETQ come from the germline V gene. CDR3 sequence (DNA): TGCGCCAGCAGCTTAGCCGAGGGAGAGGGGCGGCCCTACGAGCAGTACGTC. Protein product: CASSLAEGEGRPYEQYV.

This clonotype was observed a handful of times. V gene TRBV4-2 combines with J gene TRBJ1-4; 7 nucleotides line up with TRBD1. CDR3 length equals 16 residues. With 0 bases clipped from V and 7 bases from J, the junction kept 8 bases outside the gene matches. CDR1 is LGHNA, CDR2 YNFKEQ, per germline. CDR3 nucleotides: TGTGCCAGCAGCCAAGATTTCGGGACAGTGGTTGAAAAACTGTTTTTT. Translating gives CASSQDFGTVVEKLFF.

This clonotype was detected ten times or more. This chain links TRBV5-1 with TRBJ2-3; maybe TRBD2 (6 bases). Germline V gene lookup returns CDR1 SGHRS and CDR2 YFSETQ. The CDR3 is 16 residues long. V was clipped by 4 bases and J by 2 bases, with 17 bases between them. CDR3 region: CASSGNLAVFTDTQYF. The CDR3 nucleotides read TGCGCCAGCAGCGGGAACTTAGCGGTTTTCACAGATACGCAGTATTTT.

In this sample, this clonotype turned up a few times. This rearrangement joins TRBV3-1 to TRBJ2-7; D is unclear. Germline assignment: CDR1 LGHDT and CDR2 YNNKEL (reference sequence). The CDR3 covers 13 residues. The V and J ends lost 1 base and 9 bases respectively, with 13 bases between them. CDR3 sequence reads: CASSQGTRTGQYF. The CDR3, as DNA: TGTGCCAGCAGCCAAGGAACACGGACGGGGCAGTACTTC.

The rearrangement joins TRBV18 to TRBJ2-3; no clear D. Germline V lookup: CDR1 KGHSH, CDR2 LQKENI. The CDR3 runs to 15 residues. The ends were cut back, 2 bases at V and 6 bases at J, with 15 bases in the middle. The CDR3 bases are TGTGCCAGCTCACCAATTAGAACAGCTTCGGATACGCAGTATTTT. Its translation is CASSPIRTASDTQYF.

V usage is TRBV5-1 and J usage is TRBJ2-5; D is unclear. The CDR3 is made up of 12 amino acids. CDR1 is SGHRS, CDR2 YFSETQ, per germline. Trimming took off 4 bases at V and 5 bases at J, with 9 bases between the two ends. CDR3 DNA sequence: TGCGCCAGCAGCCCTGAGACGGAGACCCAGTACTTC. As protein: CASSPETETQYF.

The table lists this clonotype with many counts. This chain uses TRBV27 with TRBJ2-7, with 11 positions matching TRBD1. After removal of 5 bases from V and 5 bases from J, the junction contained 5 bases not matched to a gene. This CDR3 comprises 14 residues. Germline V CDR1 and CDR2: MNHEY, SMNVEV (reference sequence). CDR3 residues: CASSIPGQGDEQYF. CDR3 coding DNA: TGTGCCAGCAGTATACCGGGACAGGGGGACGAGCAGTACTTC.

J is TRBJ2-1 and V is TRBV19, with D possibly called TRBD1 or TRBD2 (6 bases each). The germline CDR1 and CDR2 sequences are LNHDA and SQIVND (reference sequence). Trimming took off 6 bases at V and 8 bases at J, with 11 bases between the two ends. The CDR3 spans 12 residues. The CDR3 spells CASSEGDYEQFF. For the CDR3, the DNA is TGTGCCAGTAGCGAGGGGGACTATGAGCAGTTCTTC.

This clonotype occurred many times. The genes are TRBV12-3 or TRBV12-4 and TRBJ2-3; 10 bases align to TRBD1. This CDR3 has 16 residues. J was trimmed by 6 bases and V by 3 bases; bases with no gene match: 9. CDR3 coding DNA: TGTGCCAGCAGTTTCCCTGACAGGGGGCGAGGGGATACGCAGTATTTT. The encoded protein is CASSFPDRGRGDTQYF.

The table lists this clonotype with many counts. The rearrangement joins TRBV27 to TRBJ2-5; D is uncertain. The germline gives CDR1 MNHEY, CDR2 SMNVEV (reference sequence). The CDR3 consists of 11 residues. V was shortened by 10 bases and J by 1 base, with 7 bases between the two germline ends. In DNA form, the CDR3 reads TGTGCCACCGCGATCCAAGAGACCCAGTACTTC. Translating gives CATAIQETQYF.

This clonotype was counted only a few times. The genes are TRBV5-1 and TRBJ2-3; D is undetermined. The CDR3 spans 18 residues. CDR1 is SGHRS and CDR2 is YFSETQ in the germline V gene. V lost 0 bases and J lost 2, with 19 bases in between. CDR3 nucleotides: TGCGCCAGCAGCTTGGCCCTGCATAATGGATGGGACACAGATACGCAGTATTTT. Encoded protein: CASSLALHNGWDTDTQYF.

This clonotype has a handful of counts. This rearrangement joins TRBV14 to TRBJ1-4; 7 bases are shared with TRBD1. Germline CDR1 and CDR2: SGHDN and FVKESK. The CDR3 contains 16 residues. With V trimmed by 0 bases and J by 10 bases, 11 bases remained unmatched. CDR3 in amino acids: CASSQDLAGAGGKLFF. DNA of the CDR3: TGTGCCAGCAGCCAAGATCTTGCCGGAGCAGGGGGAAAACTGTTTTTT. The full variable domain, with the rest looked up from reference TRBV14 and TRBJ1-4, is EAGVTQFPSHSVIEKGQTVTLRCDPISGHDNLYWYRRVMGKEIKFLLHFVKESKQDESGMPNNRFLAERTGGTYSTLKVQPAELEDSGVYFCASSQDLAGAGGKLFFGSGTQLSVL.

This clonotype was counted many times. This chain uses TRBV7-2 with TRBJ2-7, with D tentatively TRBD1 (6 bases). This CDR3 comprises 12 residues. Germline loops: CDR1 SGHTA, CDR2 FQGNSA. The V end was cut by 5 bases, the J end by 7 bases, with 12 bases between. The CDR3 bases are TGTGCCAGCAGCGTAGGACAGACAGAGCAGTACTTC. Encoded protein: CASSVGQTEQYF.

The rearrangement joins TRBV20-1 to TRBJ1-2; 7 positions match TRBD1. Germline CDR1 reads DFQATT; CDR2 reads SNEGSKA (reference sequence). V lost 3 bases to trimming and J lost 4 bases; unmatched junction nucleotides: 8. The CDR3 extends over 14 amino acids. As DNA, the CDR3 is TGCAGTGCTAGCCTCCCAGGGGGAGGCTATGGCTACACCTTC. Protein product: CSASLPGGGYGYTF.

In its sample, this clonotype was seen many times. The chain has TRBV29-1 and TRBJ2-1; 7 nucleotides align to TRBD2. V gave up 8 bases and J gave up 0 bases; unmatched junction bases: 7. The CDR3 spans 14 residues. Germline V CDR1 and CDR2: SQVTM, ANQGSEA. CDR3 residues: CSIILAVSYNEQFF. The DNA for the CDR3 is TGCAGCATTATCCTAGCGGTCTCCTACAATGAGCAGTTCTTC.

This clonotype was found many times. V and J are TRBV5-1 and TRBJ2-7, with D possibly being TRBD1 (5 bases). The CDR3 consists of 14 residues. Germline CDR1 is SGHRS and CDR2 is YFSETQ. Trimming removed 0 bases from V and 8 bases from J, with 15 bases in between. CDR3 sequence: CASSLALDKAQQYF. The DNA for the CDR3 is TGCGCCAGCAGCTTGGCCCTGGACAAAGCTCAGCAGTACTTC.

This clonotype was counted at least ten times. The genes are TRBV4-1 and TRBJ2-1, with unresolved D. The germline CDR1 and CDR2 sequences are MGHRA and YSYEKL. The ends were cut back, 0 bases at V and 5 bases at J, with 5 bases in the middle. The CDR3 consists of 13 residues. The CDR3 protein is CASSQDWDNEQFF. CDR3 coding DNA: TGCGCCAGCAGCCAAGATTGGGACAATGAGCAGTTCTTC.

The table lists this clonotype with a few counts. The V call is TRBV4-1, the J call TRBJ2-2; 13 bases align to TRBD2. The germline CDR1 and CDR2 sequences are MGHRA and YSYEKL. This CDR3 has 15 amino acids. J was trimmed by 5 bases and V by 3 bases; bases with no gene match: 0. The CDR3 sequence is CASSQTSGRTGELFF. The DNA for the CDR3 is TGCGCCAGCAGCCAGACTAGCGGGAGGACCGGGGAGCTGTTTTTT.

The chain employs TRBV27 and TRBJ2-7; D gene unclear. The CDR3 sequence is 15 residues long. The germline gives CDR1 MNHEY, CDR2 SMNVEV (reference sequence). V was cut by 6 bases and J by 0 bases, with 15 bases left in between. CDR3 DNA sequence: TGTGCCAGCAGCTCGAACAGCATCCCCTCCTACGAGCAGTACTTC. Its translation is CASSSNSIPSYEQYF.

This clonotype showed up many times. At one end, the junction sequence differs from germline, possibly due to a read error. The chain joins TRBV20-1 to TRBJ1-5; 7 nucleotides agree with TRBD1. CDR3 length equals 14 residues. Germline V CDR1 and CDR2: DFQATT, SNEGSKA (reference sequence). The DNA for the CDR3 is TGCAGTGCCAGAGACAGGGTCACTAATCAGCCCCAGCATTTT. Translated: CSARDRVTNQPQHF.